This T cell receptor beta chain is from a study of blood T cell repertoires in COVID-19. Study context: Sample material is recorded as cDNA or gDNA derived from T cells, B-cell-depleted T cells, or PBMCs.

The V gene lost 5 bases and the J gene lost 0 bases, with 14 bases spanning the gap. This CDR3 region has 15 residues. CDR1 is SGDLS and CDR2 is YYNGEE in the germline V gene. Original analysis: Estimated nucleated cell counts came from reference gene primer amplification. Sequencing used immunoSEQ multiplex PCR; TCRdb keeps in-frame clones, though not all of them. The V and J calls and the clone size are those of that table, but D and trimming were determined from the DNA. The data show approximately 100,000 clones, 81% seen once. V and J are TRBV9 and TRBJ1-1; the D is unclear. Sequenced input: peripheral blood. This receptor was identified in a human donor in a cohort sampled during active COVID-19. The CDR3, as DNA: TGTGCCAGCAGTCGTAGTCCAGGAATGAACACTGAAGCTTTCTTT. Translated: CASSRSPGMNTEAFF.